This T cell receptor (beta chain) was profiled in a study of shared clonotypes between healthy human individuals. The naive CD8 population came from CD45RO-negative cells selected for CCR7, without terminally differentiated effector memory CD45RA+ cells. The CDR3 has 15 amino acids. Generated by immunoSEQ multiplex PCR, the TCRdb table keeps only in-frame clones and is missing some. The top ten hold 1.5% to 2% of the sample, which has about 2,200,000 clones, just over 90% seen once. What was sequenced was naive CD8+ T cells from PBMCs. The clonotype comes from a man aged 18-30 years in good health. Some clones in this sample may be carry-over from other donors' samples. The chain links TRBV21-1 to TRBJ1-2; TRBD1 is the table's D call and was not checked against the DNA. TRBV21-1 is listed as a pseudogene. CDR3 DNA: TGTGCCAGCAGCCCGACCGGGACAGGGGTTAGTGGCTACACCTTC. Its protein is CASSPTGTGVSGYTF.